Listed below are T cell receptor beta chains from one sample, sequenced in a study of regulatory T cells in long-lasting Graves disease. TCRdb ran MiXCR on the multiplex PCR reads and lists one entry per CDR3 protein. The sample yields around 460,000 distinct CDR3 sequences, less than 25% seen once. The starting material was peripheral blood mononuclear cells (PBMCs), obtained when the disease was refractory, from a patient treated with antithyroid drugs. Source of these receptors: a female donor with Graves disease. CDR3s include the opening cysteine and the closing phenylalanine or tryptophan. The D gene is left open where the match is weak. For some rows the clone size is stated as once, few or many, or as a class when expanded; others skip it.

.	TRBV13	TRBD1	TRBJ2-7	CASSRRQGADEQYF	TGTGCCAGCAGCAGACGACAGGGGGCGGACGAGCAGTACTTC
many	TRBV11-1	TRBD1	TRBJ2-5	CASSWTGEETQYF	TGTGCCAGCAGTTGGACAGGGGAAGAGACCCAGTACTTC
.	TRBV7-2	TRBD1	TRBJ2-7	CASRPFWTGDPEQYF	TGTGCCAGCAGACCCTTCTGGACAGGGGACCCTGAGCAGTACTTC
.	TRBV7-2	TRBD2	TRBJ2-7	CASSLTWVVGGRKPYEQYF	TGTGCCAGCAGCTTAACCTGGGTTGTTGGCGGGAGAAAGCCCTACGAGCAGTACTTC
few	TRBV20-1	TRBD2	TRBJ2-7	CSARLPGLAGNEQYF	TGCAGTGCACGGTTACCGGGACTAGCGGGTAACGAGCAGTACTTC
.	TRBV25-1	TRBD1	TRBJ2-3	CASSELHWDRAYPDTQYF	TGTGCCAGCAGTGAGCTACATTGGGACAGGGCATATCCAGATACGCAGTATTTT
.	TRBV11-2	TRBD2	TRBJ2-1	CASSSGTSGDMAYNEQFF	TGTGCCAGCAGTTCAGGGACTAGCGGGGACATGGCCTACAATGAGCAGTTCTTC
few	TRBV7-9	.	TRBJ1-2	CASSLEAHGYTF	TGTGCCAGCAGCTTGGAGGCACATGGCTACACCTTC
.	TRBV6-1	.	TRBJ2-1	CAVAGAVNYNEQFF	TGTGCCGTAGCAGGTGCTGTAAACTACAATGAGCAGTTCTTC
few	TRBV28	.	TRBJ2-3	CASSQDPGRVQYF	TGTGCCAGCAGCCAGGACCCCGGTCGGGTGCAGTATTTT
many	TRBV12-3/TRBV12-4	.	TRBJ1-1	CASSNSVLGMNTEAFF	TGTGCCAGCAGCAATTCGGTGTTGGGGATGAACACTGAAGCTTTCTTT
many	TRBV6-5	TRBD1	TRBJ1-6	CASSYGTGDSPLHF	TGTGCCAGCAGTTACGGGACAGGGGACTCACCCCTCCACTTT
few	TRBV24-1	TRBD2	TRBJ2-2	CATSDRTSSYTGELFF	TGTGCCACCAGTGACAGGACTAGCAGTTACACCGGGGAGCTGTTTTTT
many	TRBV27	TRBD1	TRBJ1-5	CASGTGSHQPQHF	TGTGCCAGCGGGACAGGGAGCCATCAGCCCCAGCATTTT
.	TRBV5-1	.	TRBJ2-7	CASSLDGFEQYF	TGCGCCAGCAGCTTGGATGGTTTCGAGCAGTACTTC
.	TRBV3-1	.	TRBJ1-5	CASSQWDQPQHF	TGTGCCAGCAGCCAATGGGATCAGCCCCAGCATTTT
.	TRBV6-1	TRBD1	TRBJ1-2	CAITGQVWNGYTF	TGTGCCATCACGGGACAGGTTTGGAATGGCTACACCTTC
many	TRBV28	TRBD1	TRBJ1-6	CASSGLLGQGGSPLHF	TGTGCCAGCAGTGGACTGCTGGGACAGGGGGGTTCACCCCTCCACTTT
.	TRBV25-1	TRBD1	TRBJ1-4	CARTEDRGEEKLFF	TGTGCCAGGACTGAGGACAGGGGAGAAGAAAAACTGTTTTTT
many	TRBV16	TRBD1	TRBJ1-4	CASSLIGGEKLFF	TGTGCCAGCAGCCTAATAGGGGGCGAAAAACTGTTTTTT
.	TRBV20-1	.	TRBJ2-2	CSARDTGGRTGELFF	TGCAGTGCTAGAGATACTGGGGGGCGGACCGGGGAGCTGTTTTTT
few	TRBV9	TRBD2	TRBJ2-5	CASSGTSGAETQYF	TGTGCCAGCAGTGGGACTAGCGGGGCAGAGACCCAGTACTTC
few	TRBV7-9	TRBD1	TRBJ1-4	CASSPPGQGAFGEKLFF	TGTGCCAGCAGCCCTCCCGGACAGGGAGCGTTCGGTGAAAAACTGTTTTTT
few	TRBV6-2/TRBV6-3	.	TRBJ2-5	CASSYSGRGGQYF	TGTGCCAGCAGTTACTCAGGGAGGGGGGGACAGTACTTC
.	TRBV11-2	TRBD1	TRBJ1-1	CTSSPRTGRGAFF	TGTACCAGCAGCCCCCGGACAGGGAGGGGGGCTTTCTTT
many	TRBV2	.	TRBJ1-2	CAIPAGSSYGYTF	TGTGCCATCCCCGCGGGGAGTTCCTATGGCTACACCTTC
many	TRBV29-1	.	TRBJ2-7	CSVEGQYF	TGCAGCGTTGAGGGACAGTACTTC
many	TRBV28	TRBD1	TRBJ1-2	CASSPVTPGGNGYTF	TGTGCCAGCAGTCCAGTCACCCCAGGGGGGAATGGCTACACCTTC
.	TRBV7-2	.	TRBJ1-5	CASSLGSRGVNQPQHF	TGTGCCAGCAGCTTAGGCAGTCGAGGGGTCAATCAGCCCCAGCATTTT
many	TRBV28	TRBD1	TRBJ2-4	CASSFGQARNIQYF	TGTGCCAGCAGTTTCGGACAGGCGAGGAACATTCAGTACTTC
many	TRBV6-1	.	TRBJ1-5	CASTRANQPQHF	TGTGCCAGCACCAGAGCCAATCAGCCCCAGCATTTT
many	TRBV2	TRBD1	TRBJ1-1	CASSGGGQGDTEAFF	TGTGCCAGCAGTGGGGGCGGACAGGGGGACACTGAAGCTTTCTTT
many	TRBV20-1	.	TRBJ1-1	CSAPDRGTTAFF	TGCAGTGCGCCGGATCGGGGGACAACAGCTTTCTTT
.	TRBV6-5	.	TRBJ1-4	CASSSGRINEKLSF	TGTGCCAGCAGTTCCGGACGGATTAATGAAAAACTGTCTTTT